This TCR beta chain was observed in a study of post-analysis software for immune sequencing data. Study at large: The disease courses covered relapsing-remitting, secondary progressive and progressive-relapsing multiple sclerosis.

Germline CDR1 is MGHRA and CDR2 is YSYEKL. The CDR3 is 16 amino acids. With 6 bases clipped from V and 1 base from J, the junction kept 8 bases outside the gene matches. This clonotype has only a few counts. Its antigen is undetermined. TCR beta cDNA libraries had unique molecular identifiers. A population of 1 to 10 million T cells gave rise to about half a million cDNA molecules. TCRdb used MiXCR to reprocess the PCR reads, holding one entry per CDR3 protein. The table lists some 700,000 distinct CDR3 sequences, 55% to 60% of them singletons, with around 10% in the top ten. Broader study findings: Multiple sclerosis patients had significantly lower normalized Chao1 diversity than controls. When patients were compared with controls, 4 or 5 TRBV segments were more frequent, TRBV5-6, TRBV5-1 and TRBV20-1 among them.

The V and J genes are TRBV4-1 and TRBJ2-3, with TRBD2 matching over 9 bases. The clonotype comes from a girl aged 2 to 10 with multiple sclerosis. The sequenced sample consisted of blood. This chain's CDR3 is CASSILRTSGTDTQYF. For the CDR3, the DNA is TGCGCCAGCAGTATCCTTAGGACTAGCGGCACAGATACGCAGTATTTT.